The 5 T cell receptor beta chains below come from one sample, sequenced in a study of blood T cell repertoires in COVID-19. This table comes from immunoSEQ multiplex PCR, and its TCRdb copy is limited to in-frame clones, with some not included. Among approximately 90,000 clones, about 85% were seen once, and the ten largest hold 24%. The sequenced sample consisted of peripheral blood. These receptors were collected from a human donor in a cohort sampled during active COVID-19.

A single count supports this clone. The CDR3 DNA reads as TGTGCCAGCAGTTACCTGGACAGGGGTCCCAATGAGCAGTTCTTC. It is translated as CASSYLDRGPNEQFF. This rearrangement joins TRBV28 to TRBJ2-1; 9 bases are a match to TRBD1. The germline V gene has CDR1 MDHEN and CDR2 SYDVKM. The trim removed 4 bases at V and 6 bases at J, leaving 7 bases unmatched. The CDR3 sequence is 15 residues long.

The gene calls are TRBV4-2 and TRBJ2-7; possibly TRBD2 for D (5 bases). The CDR3 contains 14 residues. Trimming stripped 1 base from V and 6 bases from J, with 13 bases between. From germline, CDR1 is LGHNA and CDR2 YNFKEQ. The chain's CDR3 is CASSQAVTSSEQYF. CDR3 DNA sequence: TGTGCCAGCAGCCAAGCCGTCACTAGTTCCGAGCAGTACTTC.

The rearrangement joins TRBV3-1 (or the pseudogene TRBV3-2) to TRBJ1-1; D is possibly TRBD1 (5 bases). The CDR3 is 14 amino acids. Looked up from germline, CDR1 is LGHDT and CDR2 is YNNKEL (reference sequence). Deletions cut 2 bases from V and 2 bases from J, with 9 bases between. The CDR3: CASSQCGGNTEAFF. The CDR3 DNA follows: TGTGCCAGCAGCCAATGCGGGGGAAACACTGAAGCTTTCTTT.

This rearrangement joins TRBV18 to TRBJ2-3; D perhaps matches TRBD2 (5 bases). Germline V gene data show CDR1 as KGHSH and CDR2 as LQKENI. Trimming shortened V by 3 bases and J by 1 base, and 5 bases separated the two germline ends. CDR3 length: 13 amino acids. CDR3: CASSPSGTDTQYF. The CDR3 DNA reads TGTGCCAGCTCACCTAGCGGCACAGATACGCAGTATTTT.

The chain couples TRBV6-2 or TRBV6-3 to TRBJ1-6, with a possible D match to TRBD1 (5 bases). V dropped 4 bases and J dropped 7 bases, with 14 bases sitting between them. From germline, CDR1 is MNHEY and CDR2 SVGEGT. The CDR3 is 15 residues long. The CDR3 here is CASSSRVPDNSPLHF. CDR3 bases: TGTGCCAGCAGTTCCAGGGTGCCGGACAATTCACCCCTCCACTTT.